These 26 T cell receptor beta chains share one sample of origin, sequenced in a study of T-cell reconstitution after alpha-beta-depleted transplantation in children (dated by TCRdb to about 2016). According to the study, the label for this sample's treatment or condition signals: allogeneic hematopoietic cell transplantation with graft depleted of TCRalphabeta T cells and CD19 B cells. Libraries were made using PCR. Instrument on record: Illumina HiSeq 2500. TCR library preparation used molecular barcoding, with unique molecular identifiers applied to normalize quantification of the TCRbeta repertoire. TCRdb cleaned the public reads at Q25 with fastp, built clones with MiXCR and kept in-frame beta chains. Identical CDR3 proteins give one entry, which carries the most common genes and DNA. Counted in this sample were 55,000 to 65,000 distinct CDR3 sequences; 40% to 45% of them appeared once. Together, the top ten hold approximately 98% of the sample.

This sample comprised PBMCs, mostly from graft donor cells, obtained 360 days after TCRalphabeta/CD19-depleted stem cell transplant. The receptors here all came from a male patient aged 10 to 17 who had a stem cell transplant for acute lymphoblastic leukemia, so the T cells may come from the graft donor.

The chain employs TRBV9 and TRBJ2-2; 7 nucleotides line up with TRBD1. Germline V gene lookup returns CDR1 SGDLS and CDR2 YYNGEE. Losses at the gene ends were 4 bases for V and 2 bases for J; bases not matched to a gene: 8. The length of the CDR3 is 16 residues. CDR3 coding DNA: TGTGCCAGCAGCACCCTGGGACAGCTTAACACCGGGGAGCTGTTTTTT. It yields the protein CASSTLGQLNTGELFF.

This clonotype was seen only a few times. J is TRBJ2-7 and V is TRBV27; D unresolved. V was shortened by 0 bases and J by 0 bases, with 6 bases between the two germline ends. CDR3 length: 14 residues. CDR1 is MNHEY, CDR2 SMNVEV, per germline (reference sequence). The CDR3 protein is CASSLSTRSYEQYF. In nucleotides, the CDR3 is TGTGCCAGCAGTTTATCTACCCGCTCCTACGAGCAGTACTTC.

This clonotype was detected only a few times. The chain has TRBV2 and TRBJ2-3; D gene ambiguous. CDR3 length: 11 amino acids. With 8 bases removed from V and 6 bases from J, the gap between germline ends came to 9 bases. Germline values: CDR1 SNHLY, CDR2 FYNNEI. The CDR3 loop reads CASPSPDTQYF. The DNA of the CDR3 is TGTGCCAGCCCCAGTCCGGATACGCAGTATTTT.

J is TRBJ2-1 and V is TRBV7-3; 7 bases match TRBD1. Germline CDR1 SGHTA, CDR2 FQGTGA. This CDR3 has 13 amino acids. After removal of 5 bases from V and 9 bases from J, the junction contained 7 bases not matched to a gene. The CDR3 DNA reads TGTGCCAGCAGCCTAGACAGGGTTGGTGAGCAGTTCTTC. Its translation is CASSLDRVGEQFF.

This clonotype was seen more than once but under ten times. V gene TRBV12-3 or TRBV12-4 combines with J gene TRBJ1-6, with D unclear. V was clipped by 4 bases and J by 9 bases, with 13 bases between them. The CDR3 loop spans 14 amino acids. CDR3 DNA sequence: TGTGCCAGCAGTTCGACACCCAACCGTTCACCCCTCCACTTT. Its protein product is CASSSTPNRSPLHF.

The chain recombines TRBV9 with TRBJ2-3; 8 positions agree with TRBD1. V lost 0 bases to trimming and J lost 3 bases; unmatched junction nucleotides: 6. Per germline, CDR1 SGDLS and CDR2 YYNGEE. This CDR3 has 16 amino acids. CDR3 DNA sequence: TGTGCCAGCAGCGTAGTTGACAGGGGCGGAACAGATACGCAGTATTTT. Its translation: CASSVVDRGGTDTQYF. Combining the CDR3 with reference TRBV9 and TRBJ2-3 gives the whole variable domain DSGVTQTPKHLITATGQRVTLRCSPRSGDLSVYWYQQSLDQGLQFLIQYYNGEERAKGNILERFSAQQFPDLHSELNLSSLELGDSALYFCASSVVDRGGTDTQYFGPGTRLTVL.

This clonotype was seen just once. The chain uses TRBV6-5 and TRBJ1-5; weak D call: TRBD1 (5 bases). V lost 0 bases and J lost 4, with 7 bases in between. The germline gives CDR1 MNHEY, CDR2 SVGAGI. The CDR3 extends over 14 amino acids. CDR3 region: CASSYSWTNQPQHF. CDR3 nucleotide sequence: TGTGCCAGCAGTTACTCGTGGACAAATCAGCCCCAGCATTTT.

This clonotype has just a few counts. This rearrangement joins TRBV12-3 or TRBV12-4 to TRBJ1-2, with D possibly matching TRBD1 (6 bases). This CDR3 has 15 residues. Trimming cost V 6 bases and J 4 bases, with 18 bases left between them. The CDR3 DNA reads as TGTGCCAGCAGCCCAACAGGGTTAACATCCTATGGCTACACCTTC. It translates to CASSPTGLTSYGYTF.

This clonotype was seen only a few times. The chain uses TRBV4-2 and TRBJ2-7; 11 nucleotides align to TRBD2. V was clipped by 2 bases and J by 7 bases; unmatched bases: 13. The CDR3 contains 17 residues. CDR1 and CDR2 from the germline V gene are LGHNA and YNFKEQ. The DNA for the CDR3 is TGTGCCAGCAGCCAACATACCACTAGCGGGAGTACGGGTGAGCAGTACTTC. Its translation is CASSQHTTSGSTGEQYF.

This rearrangement joins TRBV5-1 to TRBJ1-2; the match to TRBD1 covers 9 bases. The CDR3 contains 14 residues. CDR1 is SGHRS, CDR2 YFSETQ, per germline. Trimming took 4 bases from V and 7 from J; bases not matched to a gene: 8. The CDR3 here is CASSPGGQGVGYTF. The CDR3 DNA reads TGCGCCAGCAGCCCCGGGGGACAGGGAGTTGGCTACACCTTC.

This clonotype turned up a few times. The chain carries TRBV7-3 and TRBJ2-2; weak D call: TRBD2 (7 bases). Trimming took off 4 bases at V and 2 bases at J, with 11 bases between the two ends. CDR3 length: 15 amino acids. Germline CDR1 SGHTA, CDR2 FQGTGA. The DNA for the CDR3 is TGTGCCAGCAGCTCCGGGGGGCCTAACACCGGGGAGCTGTTTTTT. Translated, it gives CASSSGGPNTGELFF.

The rearrangement joins TRBV7-9 to TRBJ2-6; D is unclear. Germline-derived CDR1 and CDR2 are SEHNR and FQNEAQ (reference sequence). The CDR3 runs 15 residues. V was cut by 1 base and J by 0 bases, with 4 bases left in between. CDR3 region: CASSLGGSGANVLTF. Written as DNA, the CDR3 is TGTGCCAGCAGCTTAGGGGGCTCTGGGGCCAACGTCCTGACTTTC. Combining the CDR3 with reference TRBV7-9 and TRBJ2-6 gives the whole variable domain DTGVSQNPRHKITKRGQNVTFRCDPISEHNRLYWYRQTLGQGPEFLTYFQNEAQLEKSRLLSDRFSAERPKGSFSTLEIQRTEQGDSAMYLCASSLGGSGANVLTFGAGSRLTVL.

The V call is TRBV7-9, the J call TRBJ2-3, with TRBD2 identical over 10 bases. The CDR3 runs 16 residues. CDR1 SEHNR and CDR2 FQNEAQ come from the germline V gene (reference sequence). The V segment lost 3 bases and the J segment 1 base; nucleotides outside the gene matches: 4. The CDR3 is CASSLSSGGGTDTQYF. DNA of the CDR3: TGTGCCAGCAGCTTGTCTAGCGGGGGCGGCACAGATACGCAGTATTTT.

The chain joins TRBV12-3 or TRBV12-4 to TRBJ2-5, with 10 bases matching TRBD1. The CDR3 is 16 amino acids. Germline trimming cut 6 bases from V and 2 bases from J; bases unmatched to any gene: 9. CDR3 coding DNA: TGTGCCAGCAGCGTCCGACCGGGACAGGGGCAAGAGACCCAGTACTTC. Protein sequence: CASSVRPGQGQETQYF.

The V and J genes are TRBV28 and TRBJ2-3; D is perhaps TRBD2 (5 bases). This CDR3 spans 12 amino acids. The V gene's germline CDR1 is MDHEN and CDR2 SYDVKM. Trimming removed 5 bases at V and 11 bases at J, with 14 bases between. The CDR3 loop is CASSLPFSGQYF. The DNA of the CDR3 is TGTGCCAGCAGTCTCCCTTTCAGCGGGCAGTATTTT.

The chain employs TRBV27 and TRBJ2-7; 8 bases align to TRBD1. The ends lost 7 bases at V and 7 bases at J; junction bases unmatched: 6. Germline-derived CDR1 and CDR2 are MNHEY and SMNVEV (reference sequence). CDR3 size: 12 residues. The CDR3 protein is CASTGQGNEQYF. CDR3 coding DNA: TGTGCCAGCACCGGACAGGGTAATGAGCAGTACTTC.

A single count supports this clonotype. The chain recombines TRBV7-3 with TRBJ2-1, with 13 bases identical to TRBD2. The CDR3 totals 16 residues. The germline gives CDR1 SGHTA, CDR2 FQGTGA. The trim removed 1 base at V and 8 bases at J, leaving 5 bases unmatched. The CDR3 region is CASSLRGGLAGYEQFF. The CDR3, as DNA: TGTGCCAGCAGCTTAAGGGGGGGACTAGCGGGGTATGAGCAGTTCTTC.

This clonotype has a handful of counts. The chain has TRBV20-1 and TRBJ2-5; the D gene is possibly TRBD2 (6 bases). The CDR3 totals 17 residues. Trimming left V 0 bases short and J 4 bases short, with 21 bases between. Germline V gene lookup returns CDR1 DFQATT and CDR2 SNEGSKA (reference sequence). The CDR3 coding sequence is TGCAGTGCTAGAGATTTGATCCGGCGGGAAAGTTCAGAGACCCAGTACTTC. It is translated as CSARDLIRRESSETQYF.

This rearrangement joins TRBV12-3 or TRBV12-4 to TRBJ2-2; a possible D gene is TRBD1 (6 bases). V lost 2 bases to trimming and J lost 4 bases, with 11 bases between them. This CDR3 region has 15 residues. CDR3 region: CASSLSGEGTGELFF. Written as DNA, the CDR3 is TGTGCCAGCAGTTTATCAGGGGAAGGCACCGGGGAGCTGTTTTTT.

The chain carries TRBV27 and TRBJ1-1, with D tentatively TRBD1 (6 bases). The V end was cut by 9 bases, the J end by 4 bases, with 9 bases between. CDR1 MNHEY and CDR2 SMNVEV come from the germline V gene (reference sequence). The CDR3 contains 11 residues. As DNA, the CDR3 is TGTGCCAGTCAACAGGGCACTGAAGCTTTCTTT. Translated, it gives CASQQGTEAFF.

The chain uses TRBV7-6 and TRBJ2-1; 9 nucleotides agree with TRBD2. This CDR3 comprises 18 residues. J gave up 4 bases and V 1 base, and 11 bases lay outside the gene matches. CDR1 is SGHVS, CDR2 FNYEAQ, per germline. The CDR3 DNA is TGTGCCAGCAGCTTAGTGCATACTCTAGCGGGATTGTACAATGAGCAGTTCTTC. Its protein product is CASSLVHTLAGLYNEQFF.

This CDR3 is CSVGQGGEETQYF. The CDR3 DNA follows: TGCAGCGTTGGCCAGGGAGGGGAAGAGACCCAGTACTTC. V usage is TRBV29-1 and J usage is TRBJ2-5; 7 bases match TRBD2. V was pared by 4 bases and J by 3 bases, with 5 bases of the junction left unmatched. Germline lookup yields CDR1 SQVTM and CDR2 ANQGSEA. The CDR3 has 13 amino acids.

The V gene is TRBV29-1, the J gene TRBJ2-7, with D hard to call. CDR3 length equals 11 residues. V lost 6 bases and J 4 bases, leaving 10 bases between the germline ends. Germline V lookup: CDR1 SQVTM, CDR2 ANQGSEA. The CDR3 DNA sequence: TGCAGCGTGCAGGTGCAGTACGAGCAGTACTTC. This gives the protein CSVQVQYEQYF.

This clonotype was seen more than once but under ten times. The chain has TRBV11-1 and TRBJ2-2; D possibly corresponds to TRBD2 (6 bases). Germline assignment: CDR1 SGHAT and CDR2 FQDESV (reference sequence). The CDR3 is 18 amino acids. Trimming stripped 3 bases from V and 1 base from J, with 18 bases between. The CDR3 sequence is CASSFLTRTNRNTGELFF. The CDR3 nucleotides are TGTGCCAGCAGCTTCCTCACCAGGACTAACAGGAACACCGGGGAGCTGTTTTTT. Looking up the rest from reference TRBV11-1 and TRBJ2-2 gives the full variable domain: EAEVAQSPRYKITEKSQAVAFWCDPISGHATLYWYRQILGQGPELLVQFQDESVVDDSQLPKDRFSAERLKGVDSTLKIQPAELGDSAMYLCASSFLTRTNRNTGELFFGEGSRLTVL.

The J gene is TRBJ2-7, the V gene TRBV20-1, with D perhaps TRBD2 (5 bases). This CDR3 has 13 amino acids. Per germline, CDR1 DFQATT and CDR2 SNEGSKA (reference sequence). With 6 bases removed from V and 3 bases from J, the gap between germline ends came to 15 bases. The CDR3, as DNA: TGCAGTGCCAAGAATAAGCGGTACTACGAGCAGTACTTC. As protein: CSAKNKRYYEQYF.

The chain employs TRBV9 and TRBJ2-1; 7 bases match TRBD2. The CDR3 extends over 14 amino acids. The V gene's germline CDR1 is SGDLS and CDR2 YYNGEE. Trimming at V came to 7 bases and at J to 4 bases, leaving 8 bases not matched to a gene. CDR3 nucleotide sequence: TGTGCCAGCGGCTGGGCTAGCGGATACAATGAGCAGTTCTTC. This encodes CASGWASGYNEQFF.